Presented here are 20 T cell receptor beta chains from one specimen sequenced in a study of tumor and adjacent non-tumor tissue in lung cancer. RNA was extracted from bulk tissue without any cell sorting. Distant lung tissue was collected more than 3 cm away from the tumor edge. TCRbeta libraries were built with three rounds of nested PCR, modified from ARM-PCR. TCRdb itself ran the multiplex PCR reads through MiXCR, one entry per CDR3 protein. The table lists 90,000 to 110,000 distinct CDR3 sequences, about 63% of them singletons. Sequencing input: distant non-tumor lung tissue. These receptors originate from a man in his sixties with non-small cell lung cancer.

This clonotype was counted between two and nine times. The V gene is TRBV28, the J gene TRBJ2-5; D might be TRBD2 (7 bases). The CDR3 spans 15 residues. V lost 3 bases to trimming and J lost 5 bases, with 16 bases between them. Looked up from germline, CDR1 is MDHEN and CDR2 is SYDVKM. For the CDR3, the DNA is TGTGCCAGCAGTTTGATGGGGGGGGCTGGGGAGACCCAGTACTTC. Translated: CASSLMGGAGETQYF.

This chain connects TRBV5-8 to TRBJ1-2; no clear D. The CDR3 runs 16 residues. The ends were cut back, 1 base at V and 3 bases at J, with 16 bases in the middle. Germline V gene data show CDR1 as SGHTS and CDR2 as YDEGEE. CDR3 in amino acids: CASSLRSWRSDYGYTF. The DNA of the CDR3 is TGTGCCAGCAGCTTGAGGTCATGGAGGTCGGACTATGGCTACACCTTC. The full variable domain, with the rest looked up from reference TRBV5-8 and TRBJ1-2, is EAGVTQSPTHLIKTRGQQATLRCSPISGHTSVYWYQQALGLGLQFLLWYDEGEERNRGNFPPRFSGRQFPNYSSELNVNALELEDSALYLCASSLRSWRSDYGYTFGSGTRLTVV.

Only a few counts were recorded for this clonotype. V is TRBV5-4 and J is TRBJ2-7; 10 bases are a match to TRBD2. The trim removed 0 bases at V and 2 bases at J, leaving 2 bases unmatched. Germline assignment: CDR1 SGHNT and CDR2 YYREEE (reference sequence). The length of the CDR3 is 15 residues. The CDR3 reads CASSLASGGAYEQYF. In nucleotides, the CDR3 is TGTGCCAGCAGCTTGGCGAGCGGGGGGGCCTACGAGCAGTACTTC.

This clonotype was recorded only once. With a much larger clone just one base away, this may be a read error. The CDR3, as DNA: TGTGCCAGCAGCTTACTCCATACCAACGAGCAGTACTTC. It specifies CASSLLHTNEQYF. The V gene is TRBV11-2, the J gene TRBJ2-7; the D is unclear. Germline CDR1 and CDR2: SGHAT and FQNNGV. The V and J ends lost 2 bases and 5 bases respectively, with 10 bases between them. This CDR3 spans 13 amino acids.

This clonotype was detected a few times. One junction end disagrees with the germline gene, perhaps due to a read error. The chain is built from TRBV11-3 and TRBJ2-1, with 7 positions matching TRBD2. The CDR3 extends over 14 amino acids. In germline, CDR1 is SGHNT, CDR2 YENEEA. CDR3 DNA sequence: TGTGCCAGCAGCCCACGGACTAGACCCAATGAGCAGTTCTTT. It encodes CASSPRTRPNEQFF.

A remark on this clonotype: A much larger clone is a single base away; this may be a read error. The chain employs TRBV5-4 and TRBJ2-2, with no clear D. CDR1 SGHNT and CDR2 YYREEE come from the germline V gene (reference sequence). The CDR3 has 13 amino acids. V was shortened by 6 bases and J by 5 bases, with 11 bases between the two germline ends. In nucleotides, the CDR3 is TGTGCCAGCAACTTCCAGGATACCGGGGAGCTGTTTTTT. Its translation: CASNFQDTGELFF.

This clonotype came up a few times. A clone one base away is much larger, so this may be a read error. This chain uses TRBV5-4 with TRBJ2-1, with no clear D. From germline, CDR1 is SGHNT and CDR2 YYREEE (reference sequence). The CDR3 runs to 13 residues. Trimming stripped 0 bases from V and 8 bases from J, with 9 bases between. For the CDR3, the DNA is TGTGCCAGCAGCTTGGCCAGATTCCATGAGCAGTTCTTC. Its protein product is CASSLARFHEQFF. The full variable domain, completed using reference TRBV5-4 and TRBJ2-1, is ETGVTQSPTHLIKTRGQQVTLRCSSQSGHNTVSWYQQALGQGPQFIFQYYREEENGRGNFPPRFSGLQFPNYSSELNVNALELDDSALYLCASSLARFHEQFFGPGTRLTVL.

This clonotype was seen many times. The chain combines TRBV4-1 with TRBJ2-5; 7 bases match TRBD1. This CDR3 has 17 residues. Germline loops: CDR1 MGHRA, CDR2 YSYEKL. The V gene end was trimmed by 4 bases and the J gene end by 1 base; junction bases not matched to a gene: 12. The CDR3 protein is CASSPTGPANPQETQYF. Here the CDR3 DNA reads TGCGCCAGCAGCCCGACAGGGCCAGCGAACCCCCAAGAGACCCAGTACTTC.

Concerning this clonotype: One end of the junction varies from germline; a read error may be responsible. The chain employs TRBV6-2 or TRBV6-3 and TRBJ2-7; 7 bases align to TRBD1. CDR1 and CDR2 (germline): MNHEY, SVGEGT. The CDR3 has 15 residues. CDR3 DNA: TGTGACAGCAAATCCAACAGGGGAAGCTCCTACGAGCAGTACTTC. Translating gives CDSKSNRGSSYEQYF.

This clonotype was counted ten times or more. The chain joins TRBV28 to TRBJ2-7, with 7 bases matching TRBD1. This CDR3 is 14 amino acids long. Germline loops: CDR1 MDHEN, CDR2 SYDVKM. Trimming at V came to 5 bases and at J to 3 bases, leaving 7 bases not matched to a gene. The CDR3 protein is CASSPTGMVYEQYF. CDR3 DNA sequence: TGTGCCAGCAGTCCGACAGGGATGGTCTACGAGCAGTACTTC.

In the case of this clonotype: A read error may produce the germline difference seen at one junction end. The CDR3 is CASSLIYTEELLF. DNA for the CDR3: TGTGCCAGCAGCTTGATCTACACCGAGGAGCTGTTGTTT. This chain links TRBV5-5 with TRBJ2-2; D is unresolved. The CDR3 totals 13 residues. CDR1 is SGHKS and CDR2 is YYEKEE in the germline V gene (reference sequence).

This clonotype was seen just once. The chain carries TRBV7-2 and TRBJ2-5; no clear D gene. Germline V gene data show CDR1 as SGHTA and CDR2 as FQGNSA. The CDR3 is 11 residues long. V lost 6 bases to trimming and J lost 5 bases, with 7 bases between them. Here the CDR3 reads CASRADETQYF. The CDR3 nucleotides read TGTGCCAGCAGGGCGGATGAGACCCAGTACTTC.

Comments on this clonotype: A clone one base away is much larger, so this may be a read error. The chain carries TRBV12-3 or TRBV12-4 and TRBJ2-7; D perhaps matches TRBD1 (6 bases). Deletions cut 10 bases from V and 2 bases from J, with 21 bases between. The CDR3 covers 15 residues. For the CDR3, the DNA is TGTGCCAACAGAGAAGACAGGTCGGCCACCTACGAGCAGTACTTC. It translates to CANREDRSATYEQYF.

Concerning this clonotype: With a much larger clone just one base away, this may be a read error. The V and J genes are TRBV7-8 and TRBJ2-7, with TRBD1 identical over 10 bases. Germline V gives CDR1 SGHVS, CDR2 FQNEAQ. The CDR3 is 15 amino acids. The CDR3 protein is CASGLAGTGEYEQYF. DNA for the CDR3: TGTGCCAGCGGCTTAGCCGGGACAGGGGAGTACGAGCAGTACTTC.

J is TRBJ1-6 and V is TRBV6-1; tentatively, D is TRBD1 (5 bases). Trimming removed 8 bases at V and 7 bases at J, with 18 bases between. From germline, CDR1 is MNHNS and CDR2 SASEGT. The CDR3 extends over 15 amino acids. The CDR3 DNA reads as TGTGCCAGCGGTGCTGGGACCCGCGCGAATTCACCCCTCCACTTT. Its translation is CASGAGTRANSPLHF.

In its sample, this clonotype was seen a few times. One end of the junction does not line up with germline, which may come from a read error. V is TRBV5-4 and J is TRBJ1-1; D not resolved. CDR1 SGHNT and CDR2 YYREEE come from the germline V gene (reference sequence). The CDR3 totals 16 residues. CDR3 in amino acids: CASSPLSGGMKTEAFF. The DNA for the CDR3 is TGTGCCAGCAGCCCCCTATCTGGTGGGATGAAGACTGAAGCTTTCTTT.

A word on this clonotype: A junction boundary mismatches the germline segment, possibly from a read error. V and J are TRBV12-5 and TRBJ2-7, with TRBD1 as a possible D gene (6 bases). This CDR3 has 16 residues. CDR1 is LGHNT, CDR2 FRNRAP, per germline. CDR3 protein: CAIGLTQTGPQSEQYF. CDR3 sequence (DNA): TGTGCTATTGGTTTGACCCAAACAGGGCCGCAATCCGAGCAGTACTTC.

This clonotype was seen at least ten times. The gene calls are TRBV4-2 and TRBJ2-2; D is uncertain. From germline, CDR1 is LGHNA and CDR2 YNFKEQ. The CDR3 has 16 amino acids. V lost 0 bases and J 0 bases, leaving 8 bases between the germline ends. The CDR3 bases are TGTGCCAGCAGCCAAGAACTGCCAACGAACACCGGGGAGCTGTTTTTT. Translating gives CASSQELPTNTGELFF.

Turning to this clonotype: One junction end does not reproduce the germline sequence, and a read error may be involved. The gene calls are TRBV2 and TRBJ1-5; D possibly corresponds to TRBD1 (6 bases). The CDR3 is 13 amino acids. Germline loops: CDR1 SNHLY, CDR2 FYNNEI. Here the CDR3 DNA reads TGTGGCAGCAGGGGTCAGGGGAATCAACCCCAGCATTTT. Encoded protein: CGSRGQGNQPQHF.

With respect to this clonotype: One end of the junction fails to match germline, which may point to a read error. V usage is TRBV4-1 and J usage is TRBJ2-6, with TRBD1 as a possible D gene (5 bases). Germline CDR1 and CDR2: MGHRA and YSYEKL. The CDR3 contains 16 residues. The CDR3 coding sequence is TGCGCCAGCAGACAAGATGGACACTCTGGGGCCAGCGTCCTGACTTTC. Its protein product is CASRQDGHSGASVLTF.